The clone carrying this TCR beta chain was recorded once. Its antigen is not identified. The sample belongs to a study of CD8+ T cells in alopecia areata. Findings and caveats of the study: Having just one nonresponder leaves the connection between baseline CD8+ expansion and response unresolved.

Treatment: oral pan-JAK inhibitor, 5-10 mg twice daily. The germline CDR1 and CDR2 sequences are MGHDK and SYGVNS. This CDR3 spans 14 amino acids. V was shortened by 5 bases and J by 0 bases, with 5 bases between the two germline ends. cDNA serving as the sequencing template came from extracted, reverse transcribed RNA. Produced via immunoSEQ multiplex PCR; TCRdb's table is partial and in-frame only. The table records 95,000 to 120,000 clones, 55% to 60% of them present only once. The receptor was derived from a human donor with alopecia areata. The material was CD4+ T cells sorted from blood, obtained at week 24, from a patient treated with tofacitinib. The V gene is TRBV25-1, the J gene TRBJ2-6; D not resolved. The CDR3 coding sequence is TGTGCCAGCAGTTGGGGCTCTGGGGCCAACGTCCTGACTTTC. This sequence encodes CASSWGSGANVLTF.